This TCR beta chain was identified during a study of T-cell reconstitution after alpha-beta-depleted transplantation in children. Study-wide results and caveats: Several hundred expanded graft clones reportedly were the source of alpha-beta T cells about two months after transplant.

Germline-derived CDR1 and CDR2 are SGHNT and YYREEE (reference sequence). The CDR3 extends over 16 amino acids. V gave up 3 bases and J gave up 6 bases, with 16 bases separating them. Comments on this clonotype: The target antigen is unknown.

Using unique molecular identifiers, the investigators prepared the TCRbeta library. TCRdb re-called the PCR reads with MiXCR, one entry per CDR3 protein. The sample consists of about 900,000 distinct CDR3 sequences, roughly 29% of them appearing once. The sequencing here drew on PBMCs, mostly from graft donor cells, taken 360 days after TCRalphabeta/CD19-depleted stem cell transplant. This chain joins TRBV5-4 and TRBJ1-6; no reliable D call. This TCR came from a boy younger than two who had a stem cell transplant for SCID, so the T cells may come from the graft donor. The CDR3 region is CASSSNPGGINSPLHF. CDR3 nucleotide sequence: TGTGCCAGCAGCTCCAACCCTGGCGGGATTAATTCACCCCTCCACTTT.